This T cell receptor beta chain is from a study of blood T cell repertoires in COVID-19. Study overall: Material from acute and convalescent COVID-19 was sourced from the United States, Italy and Spain. T cells, B-cell-depleted T cells, or PBMCs supplied cDNA or gDNA.

A note on this clone: This specimen includes other DNA sequences encoding the same CDR3.

Authors' analysis steps: The assay estimated nucleated cells by amplifying reference gene primers. Produced via immunoSEQ multiplex PCR; TCRdb's table is partial and in-frame only. That table supplies the V and J calls and clone size; D and trimming were determined from the DNA. The sample contains roughly 180,000 clones, 84% of which appear only once. Trimming pared 3 bases from V and 1 base from J, leaving 6 bases between. Per germline, CDR1 MGHDK and CDR2 SYGVNS. The CDR3 consists of 13 residues. This receptor was identified in a human donor in a cohort sampled during active COVID-19. This chain connects TRBV25-1 to TRBJ1-1, with a weak D call TRBD1 (6 bases). Sequencing used peripheral blood. The DNA for the CDR3 is TGTGCCAGCAGTGACAGGGGGAACACTGAAGCTTTCTTT. Encoded protein: CASSDRGNTEAFF.